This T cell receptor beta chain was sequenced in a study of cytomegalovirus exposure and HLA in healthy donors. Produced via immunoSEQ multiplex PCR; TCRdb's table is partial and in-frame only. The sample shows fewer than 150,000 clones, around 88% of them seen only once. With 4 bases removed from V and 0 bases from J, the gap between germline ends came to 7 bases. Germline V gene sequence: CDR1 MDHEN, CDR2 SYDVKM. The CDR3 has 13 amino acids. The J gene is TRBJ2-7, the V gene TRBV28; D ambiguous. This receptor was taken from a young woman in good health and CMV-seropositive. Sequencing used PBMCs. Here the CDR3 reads CASSSTPSYEQYF. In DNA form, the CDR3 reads TGTGCCAGCAGTTCGACACCCTCCTACGAGCAGTACTTC.